This T cell receptor (beta chain) was identified during a study of early T cells in non-severe SARS-CoV-2 infection. TCRdb fed the 5' RACE reads into MiXCR, producing one record per CDR3 protein. The table lists some 60,000 distinct CDR3 sequences, about 9.1% of them singletons. The CDR3 spans 15 residues. Trimming stripped 2 bases from V and 3 bases from J, with 11 bases between. This clonotype occurred many times. Material for sequencing was whole blood. This receptor was taken from an adult who was a healthcare worker with PCR-confirmed SARS-CoV-2 infection or an uninfected control (not recorded which). This chain links TRBV12-3 or TRBV12-4 with TRBJ2-1, with D possibly being TRBD2 (6 bases). The CDR3 loop reads CASSLSQRVYNEQFF. In nucleotides, the CDR3 is TGTGCCAGCAGTTTATCCCAGCGGGTCTACAATGAGCAGTTCTTC.